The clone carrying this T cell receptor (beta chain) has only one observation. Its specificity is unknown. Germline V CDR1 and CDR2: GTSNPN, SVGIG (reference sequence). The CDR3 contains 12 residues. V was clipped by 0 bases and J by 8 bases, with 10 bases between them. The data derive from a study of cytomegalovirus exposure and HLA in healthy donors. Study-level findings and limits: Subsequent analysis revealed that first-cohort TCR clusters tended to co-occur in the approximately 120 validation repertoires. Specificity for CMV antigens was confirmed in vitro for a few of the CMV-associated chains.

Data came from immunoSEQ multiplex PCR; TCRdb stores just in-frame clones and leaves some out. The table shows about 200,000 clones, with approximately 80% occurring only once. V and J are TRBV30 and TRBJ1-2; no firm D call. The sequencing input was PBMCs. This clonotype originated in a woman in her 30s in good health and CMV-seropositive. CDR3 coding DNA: TGTGCCTGGAGTGTACGACTAGGAGGCTACACCTTC. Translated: CAWSVRLGGYTF.